Each of the 18 T cell receptor beta chains below was sequenced from the same sample in a study of T cells in Graves' hyperthyroidism and ophthalmopathy. Researchers amplified the TCR beta CDR3 regions from RNA transcripts. With the HTBI primer set, the TCR CDR3 went through a first round of RT-PCR. TCRdb re-derived calls from the multiplex PCR reads in MiXCR, one entry per CDR3 protein. The repertoire consists of hundreds of thousands of distinct CDR3 sequences, with around 13% occurring once and the leading ten covering roughly 10%. The sample taken for sequencing was blood. The receptor source for this set is a woman between 18 and 29 years old with Graves' hyperthyroidism.

Ten or more counts support this clonotype. V usage is TRBV7-2 and J usage is TRBJ2-7; D might be TRBD2 (6 bases). The CDR3 has 15 amino acids. Looked up from germline, CDR1 is SGHTA and CDR2 is FQGNSA. V was trimmed by 0 bases and J by 4 bases, leaving 13 bases between them. The DNA for the CDR3 is TGTGCCAGCAGCTTAGCGGCGGCGGGAAAGTACGAGCAGTACTTC. This gives the protein CASSLAAAGKYEQYF.

This clonotype was found many times. The V and J genes are TRBV2 and TRBJ2-7; D not resolved. This CDR3 comprises 10 residues. Germline CDR1 is SNHLY and CDR2 is FYNNEI. The V end lost 5 bases, the J end lost 5 bases, and 4 bases lay between the germline ends. The CDR3 loop is CASSWDEQYF. CDR3 nucleotides: TGTGCCAGCAGTTGGGACGAGCAGTACTTC. Drawing the rest from reference TRBV2 and TRBJ2-7, the complete variable domain is EPEVTQTPSHQVTQMGQEVILRCVPISNHLYFYWYRQILGQKVEFLVSFYNNEISEKSEIFDDQFSVERPDGSNFTLKIRSTKLEDSAMYFCASSWDEQYFGPGTRLTVT.

At least ten counts were recorded for this clonotype. The chain recombines TRBV6-2 or TRBV6-3 with TRBJ2-7; D may correspond to TRBD1 or TRBD2 (5 bases each). Germline V CDR1 and CDR2: MNHEY, SVGEGT. V was clipped by 9 bases and J by 1 base, with 19 bases between them. This CDR3 spans 15 amino acids. CDR3 in amino acids: CASRKPGSGSYEQYF. CDR3 sequence (DNA): TGTGCCAGTCGAAAACCGGGGTCAGGGTCCTACGAGCAGTACTTC.

The chain links TRBV15 to TRBJ1-5; no firm D call. The CDR3 is made up of 12 amino acids. Germline CDR1 LNHNV, CDR2 YYDKDF (reference sequence). The V end lost 7 bases, the J end lost 2 bases, and 6 bases lay between the germline ends. In DNA, the CDR3 is TGTGCCACCAAAACGGGCAATCAGCCCCAGCATTTT. Translation gives CATKTGNQPQHF.

CDR3 region: CAWSVQGATNEKLFF. As DNA, the CDR3 is TGTGCCTGGAGTGTACAGGGGGCAACTAATGAAAAACTGTTTTTT. This chain uses TRBV30 with TRBJ1-4, with 8 nucleotides matching TRBD1. The CDR3 consists of 15 residues. The V gene end was trimmed by 0 bases and the J gene end by 0 bases; junction bases not matched to a gene: 0. Germline CDR1 reads GTSNPN; CDR2 reads SVGIG (reference sequence).

The CDR3 region is CSASRTTRGQETQYF. CDR3 in DNA: TGCAGTGCTAGCCGGACTACCAGGGGGCAAGAGACCCAGTACTTC. J is TRBJ2-5 and V is TRBV20-1; possibly TRBD1 for D (7 bases). The germline V gene has CDR1 DFQATT and CDR2 SNEGSKA (reference sequence). Trimming shortened V by 3 bases and J by 2 bases, and 16 bases separated the two germline ends. CDR3 length equals 15 residues.

V and J are TRBV20-1 and TRBJ2-5, with D maybe TRBD2 (6 bases). The length of the CDR3 is 15 residues. CDR1 is DFQATT and CDR2 is SNEGSKA in the germline V gene (reference sequence). The V end was cut by 4 bases, the J end by 4 bases, with 19 bases between. CDR3 in DNA: TGCAGTGCTACCTTACCACGGGGGTTGTTAGAGACCCAGTACTTC. Translation gives CSATLPRGLLETQYF.

The rearrangement joins TRBV18 to TRBJ2-7; a weak D match, TRBD1 (6 bases). Trimming left V 0 bases short and J 5 bases short, with 11 bases between. Germline values: CDR1 KGHSH, CDR2 LQKENI. This CDR3 spans 14 amino acids. The CDR3: CASSPPGRGNEQYF. Written as DNA, the CDR3 is TGTGCCAGCTCACCACCGGGCAGGGGAAACGAGCAGTACTTC. The full variable domain, with the rest looked up from reference TRBV18 and TRBJ2-7, is NAGVMQNPRHLVRRRGQEARLRCSPMKGHSHVYWYRQLPEEGLKFMVYLQKENIIDESGMPKERFSAEFPKEGPSILRIQQVVRGDSAAYFCASSPPGRGNEQYFGPGTRLTVT.

This clonotype was recorded many times. This sequence joins TRBV12-3 or TRBV12-4 and TRBJ1-5; tentatively, D is TRBD1 (6 bases). V dropped 6 bases and J dropped 2 bases, with 14 bases sitting between them. This CDR3 is 15 amino acids long. The CDR3 sequence is CASSLGGLGNQPQHF. CDR3 nucleotides: TGTGCCAGCAGCTTGGGGGGGCTGGGCAATCAGCCCCAGCATTTT.

The genes are TRBV20-1 and TRBJ1-6; D is unresolved. Germline CDR1 DFQATT, CDR2 SNEGSKA (reference sequence). The CDR3 is made up of 16 amino acids. Between the trimmed V and J ends, which lost 3 bases and 0 bases, there was a span of 12 bases. The CDR3 here is CSASSGPPSYNSPLHF. The CDR3 nucleotides are TGCAGTGCTAGTTCAGGCCCCCCCTCCTATAATTCACCCCTCCACTTT.

This clonotype was counted many times. The genes are TRBV20-1 and TRBJ2-7; TRBD2 agrees at 7 bases. The CDR3 runs to 14 residues. Germline V lookup: CDR1 DFQATT, CDR2 SNEGSKA (reference sequence). V was pared by 1 base and J by 0 bases, with 3 bases of the junction left unmatched. CDR3: CSARASGLSYEQYF. The CDR3 bases are TGCAGTGCTAGAGCTAGCGGACTCTCCTACGAGCAGTACTTC.

This clonotype has ten or more counts. The chain couples TRBV5-1 to TRBJ1-1; 8 bases fit TRBD1. The CDR3 runs to 17 residues. Germline CDR1 SGHRS, CDR2 YFSETQ. V was pared by 5 bases and J by 0 bases, with 12 bases of the junction left unmatched. Here the CDR3 DNA reads TGCGCCAGCAGACTAACGACAGGGGAGTCGATGAACACTGAAGCTTTCTTT. This sequence encodes CASRLTTGESMNTEAFF.

This clonotype was detected many times. The genes are TRBV6-1 and TRBJ2-5; tentatively, D is TRBD1 (6 bases). The CDR3 is 15 residues long. Germline lookup yields CDR1 MNHNS and CDR2 SASEGT. Trimming cost V 5 bases and J 5 bases, with 18 bases left between them. CDR3 coding DNA: TGTGCCAGCAGTCCCGAGGGTGGGGGCGGGGAGACCCAGTACTTC. Its translation: CASSPEGGGGETQYF.

This clonotype was observed many times. The chain recombines TRBV27 with TRBJ2-3; D ambiguous. The germline gives CDR1 MNHEY, CDR2 SMNVEV (reference sequence). The CDR3 is 14 amino acids. V lost 4 bases and J lost 0, with 8 bases in between. CDR3 DNA: TGTGCCAGCAGTTCCCTCGGGAGCACAGATACGCAGTATTTT. Translation gives CASSSLGSTDTQYF.

This clonotype was counted at least ten times. The chain recombines TRBV6-1 with TRBJ2-1; 9 positions agree with TRBD1. Germline V gene lookup returns CDR1 MNHNS and CDR2 SASEGT. Trimming took 2 bases from V and 7 from J; bases not matched to a gene: 15. The CDR3 has 18 residues. The CDR3 is CASSELSSRTGVWNEQFF. The CDR3 DNA reads TGTGCCAGCAGTGAACTCTCGTCGAGGACAGGGGTTTGGAATGAGCAGTTCTTC.

The sample holds many counts of this clonotype. The J gene is TRBJ1-4, the V gene TRBV11-2, with 7 positions matching TRBD1. V shed 2 bases and J 4 bases; nucleotides not matched to a gene: 10. Per germline, CDR1 SGHAT and CDR2 FQNNGV. The CDR3 runs 17 residues. The CDR3 reads CASSLLYRGQSNEKLFF. CDR3 bases: TGTGCCAGCAGCTTATTATATCGGGGACAGAGTAATGAAAAACTGTTTTTT.

J is TRBJ2-1 and V is TRBV12-3 or TRBV12-4, with D maybe TRBD2 (6 bases). Trimming left V 5 bases short and J 6 bases short, with 14 bases between. The CDR3 contains 14 residues. The CDR3 reads CASSPRVGGNEQFF. The CDR3, as DNA: TGTGCCAGCAGTCCCCGGGTGGGGGGCAATGAGCAGTTCTTC.

CDR3 in amino acids: CASSPDTTETGADEQYF. CDR3 nucleotides: TGTGCCAGCAGCCCCGACACGACCGAGACAGGGGCCGACGAGCAGTACTTC. The rearrangement links TRBV3-1 to TRBJ2-7, with 8 positions matching TRBD1. Trimming took 4 bases from V and 5 from J; bases not matched to a gene: 16. Germline CDR1 and CDR2: LGHDT and YNNKEL (reference sequence). The CDR3 sequence is 17 residues long.